This is a list of T cell receptor beta chains from one sample in a study of lymphopenia after photon versus proton radiotherapy. Repertoires were generated with immunoSEQ multiplex PCR, while TCRdb's copy carries only in-frame clones and drops some. The sample yields some 20,000 clones, roughly nine tenths seen once. The source was peripheral blood, collected from a patient treated with proton-based radiotherapy. Receptors were obtained from a man in his 70s with pancreatic cancer. The CDR3 runs from the conserved cysteine through the conserved F or W. The D gene is left open where the match is weak. Clone sizes are given selectively: once, few, many, or a class where the clone is expanded.

TRBD1 | TRBJ1-2 | TRBV10-2 | - | CASRVSGTGVSMDGYTF | TGCGCCAGCAGGGTGAGCGGGACAGGGGTTTCCATGGATGGCTACACCTTC
- | TRBJ1-1 | TRBV18 | - | CASSPPETANTEAFF | TGTGCCAGCTCACCACCGGAGACAGCTAACACTGAAGCTTTCTTT
- | TRBJ2-1 | TRBV6-1 | - | CASRLQESYNEQFF | TGTGCCAGCAGACTTCAGGAATCCTACAATGAGCAGTTCTTC
- | TRBJ2-3 | TRBV5-1 | - | CASSLLGFSTDTQYF | TGCGCCAGCAGCTTGCTTGGATTTAGCACAGATACGCAGTATTTT
- | TRBJ2-6 | TRBV19 | - | CASSTRAPGTADSGANVLTF | TGTGCCAGTAGTACTAGAGCTCCGGGGACCGCCGACTCTGGGGCCAACGTCCTGACTTTC
- | TRBJ1-2 | TRBV29-1 | - | CSVEDPGGANAGYTF | TGCAGCGTTGAAGACCCGGGGGGCGCGAACGCAGGCTACACCTTC
TRBD1 | TRBJ1-5 | TRBV19 | - | CASSIGMTGGGLGPQHF | TGTGCCAGTAGTATAGGAATGACAGGGGGAGGATTAGGGCCCCAGCATTTT
- | TRBJ1-2 | TRBV30 | - | CAWSVQGLQGYTF | TGTGCCTGGAGTGTACAAGGGCTGCAGGGCTACACCTTC
TRBD2 | TRBJ2-1 | TRBV7-6 | - | CASSPRTSGIEQFF | TGTGCCAGCAGCCCCAGGACTAGCGGCATCGAGCAGTTCTTC
- | TRBJ1-1 | TRBV7-9 | - | CASSPLAGVAAEAFF | TGTGCCAGCAGCCCCCTGGCGGGGGTCGCGGCTGAAGCTTTCTTT
TRBD2 | TRBJ2-1 | TRBV18 | - | CATGTSGSDEQFF | TGTGCCACGGGGACTAGCGGGAGTGATGAGCAGTTCTTC
TRBD2 | TRBJ2-1 | TRBV14 | - | CASSRTSGAFSYNEQFF | TGTGCCAGCAGCCGAACTAGCGGGGCGTTCTCCTACAATGAGCAGTTCTTC
- | TRBJ2-3 | TRBV5-4 | - | CASSSPGLFTDTQYF | TGTGCCAGCAGCTCCCCGGGACTCTTCACAGATACGCAGTATTTT
- | TRBJ1-5 | TRBV28 | once | CASSGDVSNQPQHF | TGTGCCAGCAGCGGGGACGTTAGCAATCAGCCCCAGCATTTT
- | TRBJ2-7 | TRBV11-2 | - | CASSTSGTADYEQYF | TGTGCCAGCAGCACCTCCGGGACTGCCGACTACGAGCAGTACTTC
TRBD1 | TRBJ1-2 | TRBV19 | - | CASRGQATNYGYTF | TGTGCCAGTAGAGGACAGGCAACTAACTATGGCTACACCTTC
- | TRBJ2-5 | TRBV7-6 | - | CASSYGQVEGETQYF | TGTGCCAGCAGCTACGGACAGGTGGAGGGAGAGACCCAGTACTTC
TRBD1 | TRBJ1-4 | TRBV29-1 | - | CSVTTGANEKLFF | TGCAGCGTTACTACAGGGGCTAATGAAAAACTGTTTTTT
TRBD2 | TRBJ2-7 | TRBV2 | - | CAVTGGTMTSYEQYF | TGTGCCGTCACTGGTGGGACTATGACCTCCTACGAGCAGTACTTC
TRBD1 | TRBJ2-2 | TRBV7-2 | - | CASSLYSRGRGTGELFF | TGTGCCAGCAGCTTGTATTCGAGGGGGCGCGGCACCGGGGAGCTGTTTTTT
- | TRBJ1-4 | TRBV5-4 | - | CASSLRGATNEKLFF | TGTGCCAGCAGCTTGAGGGGAGCAACTAATGAAAAACTGTTTTTT
- | TRBJ1-4 | TRBV25-1 | few | CASTGLRGSKLFF | TGTGCCAGCACGGGACTTAGGGGTTCAAAACTGTTTTTT
TRBD1 | TRBJ1-1 | TRBV9 | - | CASSPTVRQGNEAFF | TGTGCCAGCAGCCCTACCGTAAGACAGGGTAATGAAGCTTTCTTT
TRBD1 | TRBJ1-1 | TRBV9 | - | CASSVGGTGRGTEAFF | TGTGCCAGCAGCGTAGGTGGGACAGGGAGGGGCACTGAAGCTTTCTTT
- | TRBJ1-5 | TRBV6-1 | - | CASSEQRDRNQPQHF | TGTGCCAGCAGTGAACAAAGGGACCGCAATCAGCCCCAGCATTTT
TRBD1 | TRBJ2-6 | TRBV11-3 | - | CASSWGQGASGANVLTF | TGTGCCAGCAGCTGGGGACAGGGTGCCTCTGGGGCCAACGTCCTGACTTTC
- | TRBJ2-1 | TRBV4-2 | once | CASSQEAGLYNEQFF | TGTGCCAGCAGCCAAGAGGCGGGGCTCTACAATGAGCAGTTCTTC
- | TRBJ1-4 | TRBV5-1 | once | CASSGGANEKLFF | TGCGCCAGCAGCGGGGGGGCTAATGAAAAACTGTTTTTT
TRBD1 | TRBJ2-1 | TRBV6-1 | - | CASSDRGPYNEQFF | TGTGCCAGCAGCGACAGGGGACCCTACAATGAGCAGTTCTTC
- | TRBJ2-5 | TRBV6-1 | - | CASSGGRGNQETQYF | TGTGCCAGCAGTGGAGGGAGGGGGAACCAAGAGACCCAGTACTTC
TRBD1 | TRBJ1-2 | TRBV10-2 | - | CASSATGDNYGYTF | TGCGCCAGCAGCGCGACAGGGGATAACTATGGCTACACCTTC
- | TRBJ2-7 | TRBV11-1 | few | CASSQVGVSYEQYF | TGTGCCAGCTCTCAGGTGGGCGTTTCCTACGAGCAGTACTTC
TRBD2 | TRBJ2-1 | TRBV19 | - | CASSMSSSGRKDEQFF | TGTGCCAGTAGTATGAGCTCTAGCGGGAGAAAGGATGAGCAGTTCTTC
- | TRBJ1-2 | TRBV18 | once | CASSSGDFYGYTF | TGTGCCAGCTCATCAGGGGATTTCTATGGCTACACCTTC
- | TRBJ1-5 | TRBV18 | few | CASSPPGTSNQPQHF | TGTGCCAGCTCACCACCAGGGACGAGCAATCAGCCCCAGCATTTT
TRBD2 | TRBJ2-3 | TRBV5-1 | once | CASSPRTSGTDTQYF | TGCGCCAGCAGCCCAAGGACTAGCGGCACAGATACGCAGTATTTT
- | TRBJ2-6 | TRBV30 | - | CAWSVRGTGANVLTF | TGTGCCTGGAGTGTCCGTGGGACTGGGGCCAACGTCCTGACTTTC
- | TRBJ1-1 | TRBV5-6 | - | CASSSRKANTEAFF | TGTGCCAGCAGCTCAAGGAAAGCGAACACTGAAGCTTTCTTT
- | TRBJ2-1 | TRBV15 | - | CATSRDRGEYNEQFF | TGTGCCACCAGCAGAGACAGGGGGGAATACAATGAGCAGTTCTTC
TRBD1 | TRBJ1-2 | TRBV18 | - | CASSLSRDRIHGYTF | TGTGCCAGCTCACTAAGCCGGGACAGGATCCATGGCTACACCTTC
- | TRBJ1-2 | TRBV5-8 | - | CASSLRPLGYGYTF | TGTGCCAGCAGCTTGAGACCTCTGGGGTATGGCTACACCTTC
TRBD1 | TRBJ1-2 | TRBV5-1 | few | CASSIGQGAGYTF | TGCGCCAGCAGCATAGGACAGGGGGCTGGCTACACCTTC
- | TRBJ1-1 | TRBV11-3 | - | CASSPGTGNTEAFF | TGTGCCAGCAGCCCAGGGACGGGGAACACTGAAGCTTTCTTT